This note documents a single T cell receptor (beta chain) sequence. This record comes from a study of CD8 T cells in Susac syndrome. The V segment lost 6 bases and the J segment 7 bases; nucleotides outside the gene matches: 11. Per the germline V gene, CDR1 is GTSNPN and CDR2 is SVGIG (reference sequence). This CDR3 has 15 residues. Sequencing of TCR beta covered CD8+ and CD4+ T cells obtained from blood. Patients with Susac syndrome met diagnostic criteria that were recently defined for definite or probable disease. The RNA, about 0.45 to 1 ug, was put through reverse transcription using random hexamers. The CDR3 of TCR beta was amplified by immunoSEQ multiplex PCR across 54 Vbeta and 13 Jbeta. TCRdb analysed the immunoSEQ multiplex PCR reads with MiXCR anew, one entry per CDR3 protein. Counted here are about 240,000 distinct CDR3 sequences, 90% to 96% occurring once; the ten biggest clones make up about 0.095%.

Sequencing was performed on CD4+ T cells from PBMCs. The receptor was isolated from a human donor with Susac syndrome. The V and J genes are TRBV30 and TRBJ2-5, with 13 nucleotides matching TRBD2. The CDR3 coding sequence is TGTGCCTGTGGGACTAGCGGGATTTCCACGGGGACCCAGTACTTC. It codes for CACGTSGISTGTQYF.